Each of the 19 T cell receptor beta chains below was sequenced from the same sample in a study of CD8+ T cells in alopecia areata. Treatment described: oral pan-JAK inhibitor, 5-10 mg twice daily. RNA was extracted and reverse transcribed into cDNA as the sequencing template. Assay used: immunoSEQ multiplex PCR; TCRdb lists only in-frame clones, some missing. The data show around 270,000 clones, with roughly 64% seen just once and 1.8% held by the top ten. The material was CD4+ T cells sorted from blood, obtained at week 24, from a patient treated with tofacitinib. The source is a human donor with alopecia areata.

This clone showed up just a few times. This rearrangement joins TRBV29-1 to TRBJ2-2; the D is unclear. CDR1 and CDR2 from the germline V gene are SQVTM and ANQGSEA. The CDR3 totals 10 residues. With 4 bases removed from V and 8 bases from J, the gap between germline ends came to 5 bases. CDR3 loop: CSVGAGELFF. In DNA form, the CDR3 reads TGCAGCGTTGGGGCGGGGGAGCTGTTTTTT.

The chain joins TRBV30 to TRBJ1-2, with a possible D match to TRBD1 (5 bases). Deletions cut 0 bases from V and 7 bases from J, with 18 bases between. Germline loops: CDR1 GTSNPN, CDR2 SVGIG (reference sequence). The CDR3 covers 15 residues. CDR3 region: CAWSVEGAYTLGYTF. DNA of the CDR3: TGTGCCTGGAGTGTCGAAGGGGCTTACACCCTTGGCTACACCTTC.

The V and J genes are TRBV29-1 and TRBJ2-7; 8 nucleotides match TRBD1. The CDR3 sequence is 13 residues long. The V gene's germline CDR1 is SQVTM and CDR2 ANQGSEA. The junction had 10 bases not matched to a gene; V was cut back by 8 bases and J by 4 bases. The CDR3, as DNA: TGCAGCATCTGGACAGGGATGGGTTACGAGCAGTACTTC. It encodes CSIWTGMGYEQYF.

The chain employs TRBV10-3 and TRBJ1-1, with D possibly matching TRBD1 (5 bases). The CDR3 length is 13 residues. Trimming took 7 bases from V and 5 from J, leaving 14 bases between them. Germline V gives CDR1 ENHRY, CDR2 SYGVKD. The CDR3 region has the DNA TGTGCCATCAACTCGGTTAAGGGGACTGAAGCTTTCTTT. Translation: CAINSVKGTEAFF.

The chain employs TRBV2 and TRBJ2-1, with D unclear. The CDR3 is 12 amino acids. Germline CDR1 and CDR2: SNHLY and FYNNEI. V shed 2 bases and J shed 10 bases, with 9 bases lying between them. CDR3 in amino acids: CASSETGREQFF. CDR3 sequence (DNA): TGTGCCAGCAGTGAAACGGGCAGGGAGCAGTTCTTC.

The CDR3 sequence: CASSQGLQGNTIYF. The CDR3 bases are TGCGCCAGCAGCCAAGGCTTACAAGGAAACACCATATATTTT. J is TRBJ1-3 and V is TRBV5-1; D not certain. Trimming took 4 bases from V and 4 from J, leaving 12 bases between them. This CDR3 contains 14 residues. From germline, CDR1 is SGHRS and CDR2 YFSETQ.

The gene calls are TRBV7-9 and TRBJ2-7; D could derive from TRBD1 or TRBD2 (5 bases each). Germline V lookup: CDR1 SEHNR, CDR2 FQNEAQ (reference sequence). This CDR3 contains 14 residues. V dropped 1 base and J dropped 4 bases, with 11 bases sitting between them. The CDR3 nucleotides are TGTGCCAGCAGCTTAGTCGGGGCCGTTTACGAGCAGTACTTC. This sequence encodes CASSLVGAVYEQYF.

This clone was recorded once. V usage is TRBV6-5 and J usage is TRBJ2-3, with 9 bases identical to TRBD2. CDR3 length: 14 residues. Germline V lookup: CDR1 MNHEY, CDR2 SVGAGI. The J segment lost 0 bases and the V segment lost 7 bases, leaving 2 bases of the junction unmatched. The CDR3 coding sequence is TGTGCCAGCAAAACTAGCGGGAGCACAGATACGCAGTATTTT. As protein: CASKTSGSTDTQYF.

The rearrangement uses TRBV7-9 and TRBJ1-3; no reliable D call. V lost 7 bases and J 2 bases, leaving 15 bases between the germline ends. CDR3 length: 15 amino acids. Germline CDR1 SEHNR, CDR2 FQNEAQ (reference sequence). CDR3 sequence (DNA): TGTGCCAGCACCCAGAGCGCTGTACCTGGAAACACCATATATTTT. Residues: CASTQSAVPGNTIYF.

CDR3 amino acids: CASSNTDTQYF. CDR3 bases: TGTGCCAGCAGTAACACAGATACGCAGTATTTT. The chain uses TRBV2 and TRBJ2-3; D gene uncertain. V was pared by 5 bases and J by 2 bases, with 2 bases between. Germline V gene lookup returns CDR1 SNHLY and CDR2 FYNNEI. This CDR3 region has 11 residues.

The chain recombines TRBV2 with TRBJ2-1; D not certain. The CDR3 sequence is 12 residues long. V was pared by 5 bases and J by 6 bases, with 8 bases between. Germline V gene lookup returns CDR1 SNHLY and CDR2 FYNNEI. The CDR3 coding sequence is TGTGCCAGCAGTAGACATTCCAATGAGCAGTTCTTC. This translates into CASSRHSNEQFF.

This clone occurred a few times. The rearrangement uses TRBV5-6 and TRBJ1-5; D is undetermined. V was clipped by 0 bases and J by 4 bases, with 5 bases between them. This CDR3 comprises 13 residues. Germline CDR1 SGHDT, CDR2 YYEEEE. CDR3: CASSLVQNQPQHF. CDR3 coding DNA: TGTGCCAGCAGCTTGGTTCAGAATCAGCCCCAGCATTTT. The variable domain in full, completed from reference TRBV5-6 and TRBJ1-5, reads DAGVTQSPTHLIKTRGQQVTLRCSPKSGHDTVSWYQQALGQGPQFIFQYYEEEERQRGNFPDRFSGHQFPNYSSELNVNALLLGDSALYLCASSLVQNQPQHFGDGTRLSIL.

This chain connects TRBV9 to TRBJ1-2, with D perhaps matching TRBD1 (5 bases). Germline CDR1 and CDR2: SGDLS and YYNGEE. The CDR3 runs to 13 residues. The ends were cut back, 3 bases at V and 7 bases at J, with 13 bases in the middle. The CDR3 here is CASSADQGSGYTF. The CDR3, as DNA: TGTGCCAGCAGCGCGGACCAGGGAAGTGGCTACACCTTC.

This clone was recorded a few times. CDR3 DNA sequence: TGTGCCAGCAGCCAAGTCTCCAGACTAGCGGGGGGCGCAGATACGCAGTATTTT. Encoded protein: CASSQVSRLAGGADTQYF. The chain employs TRBV4-2 and TRBJ2-3, with 13 bases fitting TRBD2. This CDR3 region has 18 residues. From germline, CDR1 is LGHNA and CDR2 YNFKEQ. V dropped 1 base and J dropped 4; count of bases not matched to a gene: 8.

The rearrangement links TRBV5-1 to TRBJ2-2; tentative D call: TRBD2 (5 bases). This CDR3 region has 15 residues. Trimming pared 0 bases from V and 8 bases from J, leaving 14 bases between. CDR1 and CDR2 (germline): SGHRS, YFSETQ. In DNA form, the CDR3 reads TGCGCCAGCAGCTTGGTTCCCCCGCGGACTGGGGAGCTGTTTTTT. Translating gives CASSLVPPRTGELFF.

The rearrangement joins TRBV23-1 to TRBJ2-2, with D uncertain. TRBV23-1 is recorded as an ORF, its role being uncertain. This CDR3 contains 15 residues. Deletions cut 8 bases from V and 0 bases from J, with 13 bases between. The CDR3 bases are TGCGCCAGCCCGGTGAGAGGTTCGAACACCGGGGAGCTGTTTTTT. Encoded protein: CASPVRGSNTGELFF.

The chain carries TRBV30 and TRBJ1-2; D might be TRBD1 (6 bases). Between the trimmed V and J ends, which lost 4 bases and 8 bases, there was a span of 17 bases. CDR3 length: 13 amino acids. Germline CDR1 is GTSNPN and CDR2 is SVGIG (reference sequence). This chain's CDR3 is CAWKMPGAEGYTF. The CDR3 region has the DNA TGTGCCTGGAAAATGCCGGGGGCGGAGGGCTACACCTTC.

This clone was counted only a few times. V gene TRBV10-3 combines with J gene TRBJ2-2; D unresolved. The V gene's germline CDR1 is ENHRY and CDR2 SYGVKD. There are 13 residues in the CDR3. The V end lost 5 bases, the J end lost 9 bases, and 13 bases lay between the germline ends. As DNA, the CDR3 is TGTGCCATCAGTCTTAGGGCTCAACGGGAGCTGTTTTTT. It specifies CAISLRAQRELFF.

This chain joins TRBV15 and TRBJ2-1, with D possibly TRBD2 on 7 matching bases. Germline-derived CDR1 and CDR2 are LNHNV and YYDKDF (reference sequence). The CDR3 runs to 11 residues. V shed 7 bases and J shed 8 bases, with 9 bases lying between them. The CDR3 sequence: CATTGGDEQFF. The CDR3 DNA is TGTGCCACCACGGGGGGCGATGAGCAGTTCTTC.